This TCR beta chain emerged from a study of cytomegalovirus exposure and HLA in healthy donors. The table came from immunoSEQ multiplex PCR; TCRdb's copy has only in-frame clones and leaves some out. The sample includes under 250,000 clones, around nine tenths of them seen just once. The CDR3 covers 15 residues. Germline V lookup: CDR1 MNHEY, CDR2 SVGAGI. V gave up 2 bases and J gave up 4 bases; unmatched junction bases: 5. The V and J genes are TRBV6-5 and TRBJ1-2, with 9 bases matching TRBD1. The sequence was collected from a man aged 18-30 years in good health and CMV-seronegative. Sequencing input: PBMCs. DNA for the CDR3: TGTGCCAGCAGTTACGGGACAGGGCGGTTCTATGGCTACACCTTC. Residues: CASSYGTGRFYGYTF.